These T cell receptor beta chains were read from a single sample in a study of blood T cell repertoires in COVID-19. Data came from immunoSEQ multiplex PCR; TCRdb stores just in-frame clones and leaves some out. The data show 150,000 to 200,000 clones, about 77% seen once. Sequencing was carried out using peripheral blood. The receptors here all came from a woman of 80 years or more with acute or convalescent COVID-19. Each CDR3 is given with its conserved first and last residue. Each record gives: CDR3 length, V gene, D gene, J gene, clone size, CDR3 DNA, CDR3 protein. D genes are given only for firm matches. Size tells how often a clone was seen (once, few, many) or the class of an expanded clone, and some rows leave it out.

cdr3_length: 15; v_call: TRBV19; d_call: TRBD2; j_call: TRBJ2-1; clone_size: few; cdr3_nt: TGTGCCAGTAGTATAATCACTAGCGGGGCTAATGAGCAGTTCTTC; cdr3_aa: CASSIITSGANEQFF
cdr3_length: 15; v_call: TRBV24-1; d_call: .; j_call: TRBJ2-1; clone_size: .; cdr3_nt: TGTGCCACCAGTGGGCCCCGGGATTCCTACAATGAGCAGTTCTTC; cdr3_aa: CATSGPRDSYNEQFF
cdr3_length: 15; v_call: TRBV3-1/TRBV3-2; d_call: .; j_call: TRBJ2-5; clone_size: .; cdr3_nt: TGTGCCAGCAGCCAAGGTTTCGGGGACCAAGAGACCCAGTACTTC; cdr3_aa: CASSQGFGDQETQYF
cdr3_length: 16; v_call: TRBV28; d_call: TRBD2; j_call: TRBJ2-1; clone_size: .; cdr3_nt: TGTGCCAGCAGTCTGCTCGGGCGGGAGGGCCAGGATGAGCAGTTCTTC; cdr3_aa: CASSLLGREGQDEQFF
cdr3_length: 13; v_call: TRBV5-1; d_call: .; j_call: TRBJ1-4; clone_size: .; cdr3_nt: TGCGCCAGCAGGGACTCTCCTAATGAAAAACTGTTTTTT; cdr3_aa: CASRDSPNEKLFF
cdr3_length: 16; v_call: TRBV24-1; d_call: .; j_call: TRBJ2-1; clone_size: .; cdr3_nt: TGTGCCACCAGTGATTGGGGGACACCAGGCGGAAATGAGCAGTTCTTC; cdr3_aa: CATSDWGTPGGNEQFF
cdr3_length: 16; v_call: TRBV7-9; d_call: TRBD1; j_call: TRBJ1-2; clone_size: .; cdr3_nt: TGTGCCAGCAGCTTAGGGGGGGACAGGGCTAACTATGGCTACACCTTC; cdr3_aa: CASSLGGDRANYGYTF
cdr3_length: 15; v_call: TRBV14; d_call: TRBD1; j_call: TRBJ2-2; clone_size: .; cdr3_nt: TGTGCCAGCAGTCAGTGGGGGACAGTATCCGGGGAGCTGTTTTTT; cdr3_aa: CASSQWGTVSGELFF
cdr3_length: 15; v_call: TRBV2; d_call: TRBD2; j_call: TRBJ2-1; clone_size: .; cdr3_nt: TGTGCCAGCAGTGGGCTAGGACTAGCGGGCATCGAGCAGTTCTTC; cdr3_aa: CASSGLGLAGIEQFF
cdr3_length: 18; v_call: TRBV9; d_call: .; j_call: TRBJ2-1; clone_size: .; cdr3_nt: TGTGCCAGCAGCGGAGGCGGAGGAAGCAAAAGCTCCTACAATGAGCAGTTCTTC; cdr3_aa: CASSGGGGSKSSYNEQFF
cdr3_length: 14; v_call: TRBV4-2; d_call: .; j_call: TRBJ1-3; clone_size: .; cdr3_nt: TGTGCCAGCAGCCAACGGGGGTTAGGAAACACCATATATTTT; cdr3_aa: CASSQRGLGNTIYF
cdr3_length: 15; v_call: TRBV18; d_call: .; j_call: TRBJ1-1; clone_size: .; cdr3_nt: TGTGCCAGCTCACCACCTTATAGGGGGAACACTGAAGCTTTCTTT; cdr3_aa: CASSPPYRGNTEAFF
cdr3_length: 14; v_call: TRBV5-5; d_call: .; j_call: TRBJ1-5; clone_size: many; cdr3_nt: TGTGCCAGCAGGTTGACAGGCAGCAATCAGCCCCAGCATTTT; cdr3_aa: CASRLTGSNQPQHF
cdr3_length: 14; v_call: TRBV2; d_call: .; j_call: TRBJ2-7; clone_size: .; cdr3_nt: TGTGCCAGCAGTGGAGGGCGCTGGAGCTACGAGCAGTACTTC; cdr3_aa: CASSGGRWSYEQYF
cdr3_length: 12; v_call: TRBV5-4; d_call: .; j_call: TRBJ2-3; clone_size: .; cdr3_nt: TGTGCCAGCAGCCCTAGACCGGGTACGCAGTATTTT; cdr3_aa: CASSPRPGTQYF
cdr3_length: 15; v_call: TRBV11-2; d_call: TRBD1; j_call: TRBJ1-4; clone_size: .; cdr3_nt: TGTGCCAGCAGCTTGATGCAGGGGGGTAGTGAAAAACTGTTTTTT; cdr3_aa: CASSLMQGGSEKLFF
cdr3_length: 15; v_call: TRBV5-1; d_call: TRBD1; j_call: TRBJ2-5; clone_size: .; cdr3_nt: TGCGCCAGCAGCCTCATGACAGGGGCCGAAGAGACCCAGTACTTC; cdr3_aa: CASSLMTGAEETQYF
cdr3_length: 12; v_call: TRBV6-6; d_call: .; j_call: TRBJ1-5; clone_size: once; cdr3_nt: TGTGCCAGCAGACTCCCAGGGGACGCACAGCATTTT; cdr3_aa: CASRLPGDAQHF
cdr3_length: 15; v_call: TRBV6-5; d_call: .; j_call: TRBJ2-1; clone_size: .; cdr3_nt: TGTGCCAGCAGTTACGATAGGGACACTCTTCGGGAGCAGTTCTTC; cdr3_aa: CASSYDRDTLREQFF
cdr3_length: 14; v_call: TRBV19; d_call: TRBD1; j_call: TRBJ1-6; clone_size: .; cdr3_nt: TGTGCCAGTAGTATAGTCACAGGGGTTACACCCCTCCACTTT; cdr3_aa: CASSIVTGVTPLHF
cdr3_length: 15; v_call: TRBV5-1; d_call: TRBD2; j_call: TRBJ2-1; clone_size: .; cdr3_nt: TGCGCCAGCAGCTTGGTCCTAGCGGGAGGTAGTCCGCAGTTCTTC; cdr3_aa: CASSLVLAGGSPQFF
cdr3_length: 13; v_call: TRBV6-1; d_call: .; j_call: TRBJ1-4; clone_size: .; cdr3_nt: TGTGCCAGCAGCGAAGACAGGCCTGAAAAACTGTTTTTT; cdr3_aa: CASSEDRPEKLFF
cdr3_length: 14; v_call: TRBV11-3; d_call: .; j_call: TRBJ2-1; clone_size: few; cdr3_nt: TGTGCCAGCCCGGGTAGCGGAAGGGTGAATGAGCAGTTCTTC; cdr3_aa: CASPGSGRVNEQFF
cdr3_length: 18; v_call: TRBV7-9; d_call: .; j_call: TRBJ2-3; clone_size: .; cdr3_nt: TGTGCCAGCAGCTTAGGCTCTTGGGGCTTAATCGGCACAGATACGCAGTATTTT; cdr3_aa: CASSLGSWGLIGTDTQYF
cdr3_length: 16; v_call: TRBV19; d_call: TRBD1; j_call: TRBJ2-3; clone_size: .; cdr3_nt: TGTGCCAGTAGGCCCCAAGACAGGGCTAGCACAGATACGCAGTATTTT; cdr3_aa: CASRPQDRASTDTQYF